Listed here are 25 T cell receptor beta chains from one sample, sequenced in a study of metastatic and nonmetastatic thyroid tumors. Patients were all untreated before their thyroid surgery. TCRdb called clones again from the PCR reads with MiXCR. This sample has around 45,000 clones, with roughly 3.1% found just once. The material sequenced was blood. Every receptor here comes from a female donor with papillary thyroid cancer or a benign thyroid nodule (not recorded which). Some clones in this sample may be carry-over from other donors' samples.

This clone was seen at least ten times. This chain uses TRBV5-6 with TRBJ2-4; D uncertain. V was shortened by 4 bases and J by 0 bases, with 11 bases between the two germline ends. This CDR3 has 15 residues. Germline CDR1 SGHDT, CDR2 YYEEEE. The CDR3 DNA reads TGTGCCAGCAGCGCAAACGATTTAGCCAAAAACATTCAGTACTTC. Amino acid sequence: CASSANDLAKNIQYF.

This clone has just a few counts. The chain uses TRBV12-3 or TRBV12-4 and TRBJ1-1; no definite D call. The germline V and J ends were trimmed by 6 bases and 4 bases, with 12 bases remaining between them. The CDR3 is 13 amino acids. The CDR3 DNA follows: TGTGCCAGCAGACCGGGGAAGAGCACTGAAGCTTTCTTT. Residues: CASRPGKSTEAFF.

This clone appeared many times. The chain is built from TRBV5-1 and TRBJ2-2, with D tentatively TRBD1 (5 bases). Trimming took off 2 bases at V and 2 bases at J, with 13 bases between the two ends. Per the germline V gene, CDR1 is SGHRS and CDR2 is YFSETQ. The length of the CDR3 is 16 residues. DNA for the CDR3: TGCGCCAGCAGCTTTTTCAGGGCCGATAACACCGGGGAGCTGTTTTTT. Encoded protein: CASSFFRADNTGELFF.

This clone was detected a few times. The chain couples TRBV30 to TRBJ1-1, with D possibly matching TRBD1 (5 bases). V was cut by 3 bases and J by 5 bases, with 10 bases left in between. This CDR3 has 12 amino acids. Germline loops: CDR1 GTSNPN, CDR2 SVGIG (reference sequence). The CDR3 DNA reads TGTGCCTGGAGGTCAGGGAATACTGAAGCTTTCTTT. Its translation: CAWRSGNTEAFF.

This clone has at least ten counts. The chain links TRBV6-5 to TRBJ2-1; 7 bases fit TRBD2. Losses at the gene ends were 2 bases for V and 2 bases for J; bases not matched to a gene: 3. The CDR3 is made up of 15 amino acids. From germline, CDR1 is MNHEY and CDR2 SVGAGI. CDR3 residues: CASSYGSGTYNEQFF. In DNA form, the CDR3 reads TGTGCCAGCAGTTACGGCAGCGGGACCTACAATGAGCAGTTCTTC.

This clone was seen repeatedly, ten times or more. This chain uses TRBV3-1 with TRBJ1-4; 8 bases agree with TRBD1. Germline V gene lookup returns CDR1 LGHDT and CDR2 YNNKEL (reference sequence). The CDR3 loop spans 13 amino acids. The V and J ends lost 4 bases and 12 bases, in that order; junction bases with no gene match: 7. The CDR3 reads CASSPEDREELFF. The DNA of the CDR3 is TGTGCCAGCAGCCCAGAGGACAGGGAGGAACTGTTTTTT.

The chain employs TRBV6-1 and TRBJ2-2, with a possible D match to TRBD1 (5 bases). Germline V CDR1 and CDR2: MNHNS, SASEGT. Trimming pared 10 bases from V and 1 base from J, leaving 10 bases between. The CDR3 has 13 amino acids. DNA of the CDR3: TGTGCCACACAGGTCGTGAACACCGGGGAGCTGTTTTTT. This codes for CATQVVNTGELFF.

At least ten counts were recorded for this clone. The chain uses TRBV6-1 and TRBJ1-2; 7 bases align to TRBD1. Germline V gives CDR1 MNHNS, CDR2 SASEGT. The CDR3 totals 17 residues. The J segment lost 2 bases and the V segment lost 5 bases, leaving 14 bases of the junction unmatched. CDR3 protein: CASSPQMARDRNYGYTF. Written as DNA, the CDR3 is TGTGCCAGCAGTCCCCAGATGGCTCGGGACAGAAACTATGGCTACACCTTC.

At least ten counts were recorded for this clone. The rearrangement uses TRBV7-2 and TRBJ1-3, with D maybe TRBD1 (5 bases). This CDR3 region has 16 residues. Germline V lookup: CDR1 SGHTA, CDR2 FQGNSA. Deletions cut 3 bases from V and 0 bases from J, with 12 bases between. The CDR3 coding sequence is TGTGCCAGCAGCTTGGGACTCCTTAACTCTGGAAACACCATATATTTT. This encodes CASSLGLLNSGNTIYF.

The chain joins TRBV6-1 to TRBJ1-4; tentatively, D is TRBD1 (6 bases). This CDR3 has 14 residues. The germline V and J ends were trimmed by 8 bases and 8 bases, with 18 bases remaining between them. CDR1 is MNHNS, CDR2 SASEGT, per germline. The CDR3 nucleotides are TGTGCCAGCCTAAAACCGGGGGGCGCCGAAAAACTGTTTTTT. It encodes CASLKPGGAEKLFF.

This clone was picked up many times. V is TRBV25-1 and J is TRBJ1-2, with a possible D match to TRBD1 (5 bases). The CDR3 has 15 residues. The germline CDR1 and CDR2 sequences are MGHDK and SYGVNS. V was trimmed by 0 bases and J by 4 bases, leaving 12 bases between them. DNA for the CDR3: TGTGCCAGCAGTGAATATGGAACAGGTGCCTATGGCTACACCTTC. This sequence encodes CASSEYGTGAYGYTF.

The chain carries TRBV6-2 or TRBV6-3 and TRBJ1-6, with D hard to call. Germline loops: CDR1 MNHEY, CDR2 SVGEGT. CDR3 length: 15 residues. The V end was cut by 2 bases, the J end by 8 bases, with 13 bases between. The CDR3 bases are TGTGCCAGCAGTTACGATGTTCGCGAGGATTCACCCCTCCACTTT. Translated: CASSYDVREDSPLHF.

This clone was detected ten times or more. This chain joins TRBV6-1 and TRBJ1-1, with 8 positions matching TRBD1. Germline V CDR1 and CDR2: MNHNS, SASEGT. This CDR3 region has 14 residues. V gave up 10 bases and J gave up 3 bases; unmatched junction bases: 10. In DNA, the CDR3 is TGTGCCACCAAATTGACAGGGGCGGACACTGAAGCTTTCTTT. Translation gives CATKLTGADTEAFF.

Comment on this clone: One end of the junction does not line up with germline, which may come from a read error. The chain carries TRBV25-1 and TRBJ2-2; D may be TRBD2 (5 bases). Germline assignment: CDR1 MGHDK and CDR2 SYGVNS. The CDR3 extends over 17 amino acids. The CDR3 is CASSWGAECSDTWELFF. Here the CDR3 DNA reads TGTGCCAGCAGTTGGGGAGCGGAGTGCAGCGACACCTGGGAGCTGTTTTTT.

This clone was seen only a few times. The chain is built from TRBV2 and TRBJ2-5; D not certain. The germline V gene has CDR1 SNHLY and CDR2 FYNNEI. CDR3 length: 11 residues. Trimming removed 8 bases at V and 2 bases at J, with 6 bases between. Here the CDR3 DNA reads TGTGCCAGCGACAATCAAGAGACCCAGTACTTC. Its translation: CASDNQETQYF.

This clone was counted between two and nine times. This chain connects TRBV5-1 to TRBJ2-6, with D unclear. Trimming left V 4 bases short and J 3 bases short, with 14 bases between. Germline V gene sequence: CDR1 SGHRS, CDR2 YFSETQ. The CDR3 is 16 residues long. DNA of the CDR3: TGCGCCAGCAGCCCTTCCCGGGTTGGTGGGGCCAACGTCCTGACTTTC. Encoded protein: CASSPSRVGGANVLTF.

There are a few counts of this clone. The chain is built from TRBV20-1 and TRBJ1-2, with D hard to call. Trimming took 2 bases from V and 8 from J, leaving 12 bases between them. From germline, CDR1 is DFQATT and CDR2 SNEGSKA (reference sequence). There are 12 residues in the CDR3. This CDR3 reads CSARRPPGGYTF. The CDR3 region has the DNA TGCAGTGCTAGAAGGCCTCCGGGGGGCTACACCTTC.

In its sample, this clone was seen many times. This rearrangement joins TRBV19 to TRBJ2-7; the match to TRBD1 covers 8 bases. Germline CDR1 reads LNHDA; CDR2 reads SQIVND (reference sequence). The CDR3 extends over 13 amino acids. V was pared by 5 bases and J by 7 bases, with 7 bases of the junction left unmatched. The CDR3 DNA follows: TGTGCCAGTAGTGCCGACAGGGGCCTGGAGCAGTACTTC. Translating gives CASSADRGLEQYF.

The chain is built from TRBV20-1 and TRBJ2-1; TRBD2 matches at 13 bases. Germline CDR1 and CDR2: DFQATT and SNEGSKA (reference sequence). The CDR3 has 15 residues. Trimming cost V 5 bases and J 6 bases; bases outside gene matches: 7. The CDR3 here is CSAWNGTSGINEQFF. CDR3 nucleotide sequence: TGCAGTGCTTGGAACGGGACTAGCGGGATCAATGAGCAGTTCTTC.

The V gene is TRBV7-6, the J gene TRBJ2-7; a possible D gene is TRBD1 (6 bases). Germline-derived CDR1 and CDR2 are SGHVS and FNYEAQ. V gave up 3 bases and J gave up 2 bases, with 14 bases separating them. The CDR3 contains 15 residues. CDR3 DNA sequence: TGTGCCAGCAGCTTCGCGTACGGGACAACCTACGAGCAGTACTTC. It encodes CASSFAYGTTYEQYF.

The sample holds a few counts of this clone. V usage is TRBV6-1 and J usage is TRBJ1-1; D unclear. The CDR3 spans 13 residues. Germline CDR1 reads MNHNS; CDR2 reads SASEGT. V lost 6 bases and J lost 3, with 11 bases in between. The CDR3 region is CASRGGVYTEAFF. DNA for the CDR3: TGTGCCAGCAGGGGAGGAGTGTACACTGAAGCTTTCTTT.

This chain links TRBV3-1 with TRBJ1-4; weak D call: TRBD1 (6 bases). CDR1 and CDR2 from the germline V gene are LGHDT and YNNKEL (reference sequence). V was trimmed by 3 bases and J by 0 bases, leaving 11 bases between them. This CDR3 has 16 amino acids. The CDR3 reads CASSHSAGATNEKLFF. The CDR3 DNA follows: TGTGCCAGCAGCCATTCTGCAGGGGCAACTAATGAAAAACTGTTTTTT.

This clone was counted ten times or more. This sequence joins TRBV27 and TRBJ2-7; 7 nucleotides line up with TRBD2. After removal of 4 bases from V and 6 bases from J, the junction contained 18 bases not matched to a gene. CDR1 MNHEY and CDR2 SMNVEV come from the germline V gene (reference sequence). The CDR3 sequence is 17 residues long. For the CDR3, the DNA is TGTGCCAGCAGTTCCTTCCGAAGCGGGGCTCTGTCCGGCGAGCAGTACTTC. Amino acid sequence: CASSSFRSGALSGEQYF.

In the case of this clone: A read error may be the cause here, since a much bigger clone is one base away. Other DNA sequences in the same sample also yield this CDR3. The gene calls are TRBV5-4 and TRBJ2-7; the match to TRBD2 covers 7 bases. The germline V gene encodes CDR1 SGHNT and CDR2 YYREEE (reference sequence). This CDR3 is built from 15 residues. Written as DNA, the CDR3 is TGTGCCAGCAGCTTCGTGGCGGGAGAAAACAACGAGCAGTACTTT. Its protein product is CASSFVAGENNEQYF.

There are many counts of this clone. This chain connects TRBV3-1 to TRBJ1-5, with a tentative D call TRBD1 (5 bases). Trimming stripped 0 bases from V and 5 bases from J, with 11 bases between. The CDR3 is 15 amino acids. Germline CDR1 reads LGHDT; CDR2 reads YNNKEL (reference sequence). CDR3 in DNA: TGTGCCAGCAGCCAAGACGGCCAGGGTTATCAGCCCCAGCATTTT. Its translation is CASSQDGQGYQPQHF.